This T cell receptor beta chain is drawn from a study of cytomegalovirus exposure and HLA in healthy donors. The PCR had 60 Vbeta and 13 Jbeta primers. The repertoire was sequenced with immunoSEQ multiplex PCR; TCRdb's copy has only in-frame clones and lacks some. Found here are 150,000 to 200,000 clones, around 87% of them singletons; the top ten hold approximately 1.7%. Notes on the study in general: A previous analysis found most TCR beta V segments productive roughly 87% or roughly 30% of the time. In a later analysis, productive TCRs from donors in an Asian-associated ancestry cluster reportedly carried fewer N-insertions than the cohort mean. TCR beta chains associated with HLA were, in a later analysis, more clonally expanded than equally common others. When presence/absence was analysed, sequencing depth was taken to be roughly uniform across donors.

V lost 4 bases and J 10 bases, leaving 9 bases between the germline ends. The CDR3 contains 11 residues. CDR1 is SGHNT, CDR2 YYREEE, per germline (reference sequence). To note about this clone: The antigen remains undetermined.

Sequenced: PBMCs. The V gene is TRBV5-4, the J gene TRBJ2-1; unclear D gene. The TCR was taken from a woman younger than 30 in good health and CMV-seronegative. CDR3 amino acids: CASSMRREQFF. The CDR3 bases are TGTGCCAGCAGCATGAGGAGAGAGCAGTTCTTC.